This TCR beta chain was captured by sequencing in a study of blood T cell repertoires in COVID-19. Study context: COVID-19 samples, acute and convalescent, were from the United States, Italy and Spain. Nucleic acid was either cDNA or gDNA, and it came from T cells, B-cell-depleted T cells, or PBMCs.

In the original processing: Amplified reference gene primers provided the basis for estimating nucleated cell counts. Produced via immunoSEQ multiplex PCR; TCRdb's table is partial and in-frame only. Clone size and V and J calls were adopted from that table, with D and trimming inferred from the DNA. The data show roughly 150,000 clones, with about nine tenths seen just once and 4% held by the top ten. Sequenced material: peripheral blood. The sequence was obtained from a woman in her sixties or seventies with acute or convalescent COVID-19.

The CDR3 region has the DNA TGTGCCAGCAGCTTCAGGGGGCGAGAGACCCAGTACTTC. This codes for CASSFRGRETQYF. V and J are TRBV7-9 and TRBJ2-5, with 8 positions matching TRBD1. J was trimmed by 4 bases and V by 3 bases; bases with no gene match: 1. Germline lookup yields CDR1 SEHNR and CDR2 FQNEAQ (reference sequence). The CDR3 has 13 amino acids. Filled out from reference TRBV7-9 and TRBJ2-5, the complete variable domain reads DTGVSQNPRHKITKRGQNVTFRCDPISEHNRLYWYRQTLGQGPEFLTYFQNEAQLEKSRLLSDRFSAERPKGSFSTLEIQRTEQGDSAMYLCASSFRGRETQYFGPGTRLLVL.